The 22 T cell receptor beta chains reported below all come from one sample, sequenced in a study of shared clonotypes between healthy human individuals. Clones were sequenced by immunoSEQ multiplex PCR, and TCRdb holds only the in-frame ones, with some missing. The sample includes hundreds of thousands of clones, around two thirds of them seen just once. The material sequenced was memory CD4+ T cells sorted from blood. Subset reported: CD45RA-negative fraction. The receptors come from a woman aged 30 to 39 in good health.

J is TRBJ2-5 and V is TRBV7-9; D is unclear. Deletions cut 3 bases from V and 0 bases from J, with 8 bases between. Germline CDR1 is SEHNR and CDR2 is FQNEAQ (reference sequence). The length of the CDR3 is 14 residues. In DNA form, the CDR3 reads TGTGCCAGCAGCTTGGAGTTGAACCAAGAGACCCAGTACTTC. It codes for CASSLELNQETQYF.

The genes are TRBV28 and TRBJ1-1, with D possibly being TRBD1 (5 bases). Germline CDR1 is MDHEN and CDR2 is SYDVKM. V was clipped by 6 bases and J by 5 bases, with 25 bases between them. The CDR3 is 17 amino acids. CDR3 in DNA: TGTGCCAGCAGCAGACTCAGGGCAGCAGCTCAAGGGACTGAAGCTTTCTTT. Its protein product is CASSRLRAAAQGTEAFF.

CDR3 in amino acids: CASSPLRGATGELFF. CDR3 nucleotide sequence: TGTGCCAGCAGCCCCCTAAGGGGGGCCACCGGGGAGCTGTTTTTT. The chain is built from TRBV7-6 and TRBJ2-2; D possibly uses TRBD1 or TRBD2 (6 bases each). This CDR3 comprises 15 residues. Germline V gene data show CDR1 as SGHVS and CDR2 as FNYEAQ. V was pared by 5 bases and J by 4 bases, with 14 bases between.

This sequence joins TRBV4-1 and TRBJ2-7; D tentatively reads TRBD1 or TRBD2 (7 bases each). This CDR3 contains 18 residues. V was cut by 1 base and J by 4 bases, with 23 bases left in between. Germline-derived CDR1 and CDR2 are MGHRA and YSYEKL. CDR3 residues: CASSQVLAFQGGYYEQYF. The CDR3 nucleotides read TGCGCCAGCAGCCAAGTGCTAGCGTTCCAGGGGGGGTATTACGAGCAGTACTTC.

The rearrangement links TRBV29-1 to TRBJ1-1; TRBD1 might be the D (5 bases). This CDR3 is built from 20 residues. The germline V gene has CDR1 SQVTM and CDR2 ANQGSEA. Between the trimmed V and J ends, which lost 0 bases and 3 bases, there was a span of 29 bases. The CDR3 region is CSVEDRANGGVWRFDTEAFF. The CDR3 nucleotides read TGCAGCGTTGAAGATCGGGCTAATGGGGGGGTCTGGCGGTTCGACACTGAAGCTTTCTTT. Complete variable domain (other parts from reference TRBV29-1 and TRBJ1-1): SAVISQKPSRDICQRGTSLTIQCQVDSQVTMMFWYRQQPGQSLTLIATANQGSEATYESGFVIDKFPISRPNLTFSTLTVSNMSPEDSSIYLCSVEDRANGGVWRFDTEAFFGQGTRLTVV.

This clone came up a few times. V and J are TRBV28 and TRBJ2-7, with 9 bases matching TRBD2. V lost 4 bases, J lost 5 bases, and 12 bases stayed unmatched. The CDR3 sequence is 16 residues long. From germline, CDR1 is MDHEN and CDR2 SYDVKM. The CDR3 region has the DNA TGTGCCAGCAGTTCCGTAGCGGGAGTCCCCACCGACGAGCAGTACTTC. Protein product: CASSSVAGVPTDEQYF.

This clone came up once. The V and J genes are TRBV25-1 and TRBJ2-7; D is perhaps TRBD1 (6 bases). The CDR3 extends over 13 amino acids. V was pared by 10 bases and J by 4 bases, with 17 bases between. Germline CDR1 MGHDK, CDR2 SYGVNS. CDR3: CATRGAQGYEQYF. CDR3 bases: TGTGCCACCAGGGGTGCCCAAGGTTACGAGCAGTACTTC.

V and J are TRBV5-1 and TRBJ1-1; 9 bases map to TRBD1. With V trimmed by 0 bases and J by 3 bases, 9 bases remained unmatched. This CDR3 region has 17 residues. Per the germline V gene, CDR1 is SGHRS and CDR2 is YFSETQ. The CDR3 bases are TGCGCCAGCAGCTTGGCCCCGGGACAGGGACGAGACACTGAAGCTTTCTTT. This sequence encodes CASSLAPGQGRDTEAFF. The full variable domain, rest sourced from reference TRBV5-1 and TRBJ1-1, is KAGVTQTPRYLIKTRGQQVTLSCSPISGHRSVSWYQQTPGQGLQFLFEYFSETQRNKGNFPGRFSGRQFSNSRSEMNVSTLELGDSALYLCASSLAPGQGRDTEAFFGQGTRLTVV.

This clone was observed a few times. The CDR3 nucleotides read TGTGCCAGCAGTACTGTCCAGGAGACCCAGTACTTC. Translating gives CASSTVQETQYF. The chain recombines TRBV28 with TRBJ2-5; D is unresolved. Trimming shortened V by 5 bases and J by 5 bases, and 9 bases separated the two germline ends. The CDR3 extends over 12 amino acids. CDR1 is MDHEN, CDR2 SYDVKM, per germline.

The chain joins TRBV4-1 to TRBJ2-5; D may match TRBD1 or TRBD2 (5 bases each). The tail of the sequence fits TRBJ2-7 better, so the J call may be wrong. The V gene's germline CDR1 is MGHRA and CDR2 YSYEKL. This CDR3 has 14 amino acids. CDR3 loop: CASSPGDRSYEQYF. The CDR3 nucleotides read TGCGCCAGCAGCCCCGGGGACCGCTCCTACGAGCAGTACTTC.

The rearrangement uses TRBV4-1 and TRBJ2-1; maybe TRBD2 (6 bases). The CDR3 runs to 16 residues. Germline V gene sequence: CDR1 MGHRA, CDR2 YSYEKL. V was cut by 5 bases and J by 3 bases, with 17 bases left in between. The CDR3 here is CASSGLGGKNYNEQFF. DNA for the CDR3: TGCGCCAGCAGCGGGCTTGGCGGGAAGAACTACAATGAGCAGTTCTTC.

This clone came up once. The chain couples TRBV6-5 to TRBJ1-5, with TRBD1 matching over 7 bases. Germline assignment: CDR1 MNHEY and CDR2 SVGAGI. The CDR3 runs to 15 residues. The junction had 10 bases not matched to a gene; V was cut back by 4 bases and J by 7 bases. CDR3 nucleotides: TGTGCCAGCAGTTTGGGGAGGGGGCAGTGGCAGCCCCAGCATTTT. Translating gives CASSLGRGQWQPQHF.

Only a few counts were recorded for this clone. The chain couples TRBV30 to TRBJ1-3, with D uncertain. The germline V gene has CDR1 GTSNPN and CDR2 SVGIG (reference sequence). The CDR3 has 12 amino acids. The CDR3 DNA sequence: TGTGCAAGGGCTGCCTCTGGAAACACCATATATTTT. Amino acid sequence: CARAASGNTIYF.

The chain carries TRBV6-5 and TRBJ2-2; TRBD1 agrees at 8 bases. This CDR3 is 16 amino acids long. Germline lookup yields CDR1 MNHEY and CDR2 SVGAGI. With 4 bases clipped from V and 3 bases from J, the junction kept 7 bases outside the gene matches. CDR3 residues: CASSSPTGADTGELFF. The CDR3 region has the DNA TGTGCCAGCAGTTCCCCGACAGGGGCGGACACCGGGGAGCTGTTTTTT.

CDR3 sequence (DNA): TGTGCCAGCAGTGCTCAAAGAGGGGGTCAGCCCCAGCATTTT. This translates into CASSAQRGGQPQHF. This sequence joins TRBV2 and TRBJ1-5, with D possibly TRBD1 on 6 matching bases. Germline V gene lookup returns CDR1 SNHLY and CDR2 FYNNEI. The CDR3 has 14 residues. V lost 4 bases and J lost 6, with 13 bases in between.

This sequence joins TRBV28 and TRBJ1-5; D remains unclear. CDR3 length: 15 amino acids. Germline CDR1 reads MDHEN; CDR2 reads SYDVKM. V was clipped by 2 bases and J by 1 base, with 9 bases between them. DNA of the CDR3: TGTGCCAGCAGTTTAGCGGGGTCCAGCAATCAGCCCCAGCATTTT. Amino acid sequence: CASSLAGSSNQPQHF. Together with reference TRBV28 and TRBJ1-5, the CDR3 gives the full variable domain: DVKVTQSSRYLVKRTGEKVFLECVQDMDHENMFWYRQDPGLGLRLIYFSYDVKMKEKGDIPEGYSVSREKKERFSLILESASTNQTSMYLCASSLAGSSNQPQHFGDGTRLSIL.

The chain has TRBV10-3 and TRBJ1-1; D not certain. Trimming shortened V by 6 bases and J by 0 bases, and 8 bases separated the two germline ends. The CDR3 sequence is 13 residues long. Germline CDR1 is ENHRY and CDR2 is SYGVKD. Written as DNA, the CDR3 is TGTGCCATCAGGCAGAACTTGAACACTGAAGCTTTCTTT. This translates into CAIRQNLNTEAFF.

This chain connects TRBV28 to TRBJ2-7, with D possibly matching TRBD2 (5 bases). V was cut by 3 bases and J by 5 bases, with 17 bases left in between. The germline gives CDR1 MDHEN, CDR2 SYDVKM. The CDR3 runs to 15 residues. The CDR3 spells CASSFPGIGVNEQYF. The CDR3 coding sequence is TGTGCCAGCAGTTTCCCCGGGATCGGAGTCAACGAGCAGTACTTC. The variable domain in full, with the rest retrieved from reference TRBV28 and TRBJ2-7, is DVKVTQSSRYLVKRTGEKVFLECVQDMDHENMFWYRQDPGLGLRLIYFSYDVKMKEKGDIPEGYSVSREKKERFSLILESASTNQTSMYLCASSFPGIGVNEQYFGPGTRLTVT.

The chain employs TRBV7-9 and TRBJ1-2, with D uncertain. Germline V gives CDR1 SEHNR, CDR2 FQNEAQ (reference sequence). The CDR3 sequence is 15 residues long. V lost 5 bases and J 8 bases, leaving 21 bases between the germline ends. CDR3 region: CASSEPGSTVRGYTF. For the CDR3, the DNA is TGTGCCAGCAGCGAACCCGGGAGCACGGTTAGAGGCTACACCTTC.

V is TRBV7-6 and J is TRBJ2-3; D is undetermined. The CDR3 is made up of 14 amino acids. Trimming took 1 base from V and 1 from J, leaving 6 bases between them. Germline-derived CDR1 and CDR2 are SGHVS and FNYEAQ. CDR3 in DNA: TGTGCCAGCAGCTTAGGCCCCGGCACAGATACGCAGTATTTT. Translating gives CASSLGPGTDTQYF. Full variable domain (rest looked up from reference TRBV7-6 and TRBJ2-3): GAGVSQSPRYKVTKRGQDVALRCDPISGHVSLYWYRQALGQGPEFLTYFNYEAQQDKSGLPNDRFSAERPEGSISTLTIQRTEQRDSAMYRCASSLGPGTDTQYFGPGTRLTVL.

Notes on this clone: Other DNA sequences in this sample translate to the same CDR3. The V call is TRBV2, the J call TRBJ2-1; D is uncertain. The germline gives CDR1 SNHLY, CDR2 FYNNEI. Trimming removed 4 bases at V and 6 bases at J, with 4 bases between. The CDR3 contains 11 residues. The CDR3: CASSGSNEQFF. Here the CDR3 DNA reads TGTGCCAGCAGTGGCAGCAATGAGCAGTTCTTC. Variable domain in full (rest from reference TRBV2 and TRBJ2-1): EPEVTQTPSHQVTQMGQEVILRCVPISNHLYFYWYRQILGQKVEFLVSFYNNEISEKSEIFDDQFSVERPDGSNFTLKIRSTKLEDSAMYFCASSGSNEQFFGPGTRLTVL.

The V call is TRBV18, the J call TRBJ2-4; 7 bases fit TRBD1. This CDR3 spans 16 amino acids. Germline loops: CDR1 KGHSH, CDR2 LQKENI. V trimming: 6 bases; J trimming: 0 bases; junction bases outside the gene matches: 8. The CDR3 loop reads CASSEPNRGAKNIQYF. For the CDR3, the DNA is TGTGCCAGCTCGGAACCAAACAGGGGAGCCAAAAACATTCAGTACTTC.